This T cell receptor beta chain was captured by sequencing in a study of beta chain features in type 1 diabetes. Across the study: The examined sorted cells totaled 107,917,701 across samples. The study, taken as a whole, reports: A PCR bias possibly favoring shorter templates would apply equally to patients and controls. Type 1 diabetes patients had fewer VDJ junction insertions and more deletions. The study found moderately but significantly shorter TCRB CDR3s in all four CD4+ subsets of Type 1 diabetes patients.

One heparinised draw of blood, averaging approximately 110 mL, came from each donor. What was sequenced were expressed TCRB transcripts, since all of the isolated RNA had been reverse transcribed. Measured with immunoSEQ multiplex PCR; TCRdb has only the in-frame clones, and not every one. In the table there are 250,000 to 300,000 clones, around 24% of which are singletons. The CDR3 loop spans 15 amino acids. V dropped 5 bases and J dropped 5; count of bases not matched to a gene: 8. Germline V CDR1 and CDR2: MNHEY, SVGAGI. A note on this clone: Its cognate antigen is unknown.

The sequenced sample was naive CD4+ T cells from blood. The V gene is TRBV6-5, the J gene TRBJ1-5; 8 bases map to TRBD1. This receptor was obtained from a woman in her 30s with type 1 diabetes. CDR3 nucleotide sequence: TGTGCCAGCAGTCGACAGGGGAAGGGGGATCAGCCCCAGCATTTT. It yields the protein CASSRQGKGDQPQHF.